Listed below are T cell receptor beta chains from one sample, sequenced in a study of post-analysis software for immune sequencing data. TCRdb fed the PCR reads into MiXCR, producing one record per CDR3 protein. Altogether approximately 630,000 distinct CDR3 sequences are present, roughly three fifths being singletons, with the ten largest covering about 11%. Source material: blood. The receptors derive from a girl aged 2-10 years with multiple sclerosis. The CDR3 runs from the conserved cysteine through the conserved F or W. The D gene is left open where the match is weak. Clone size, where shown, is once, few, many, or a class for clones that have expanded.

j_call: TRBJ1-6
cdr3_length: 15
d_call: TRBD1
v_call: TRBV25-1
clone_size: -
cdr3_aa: CASSDPDRANSPLHF
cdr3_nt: TGTGCCAGCAGTGATCCTGACAGGGCTAATTCACCCCTCCACTTT

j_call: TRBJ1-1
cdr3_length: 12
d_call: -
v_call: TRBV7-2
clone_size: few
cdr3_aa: CASSLVQGEAFF
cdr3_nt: TGTGCCAGCAGCTTAGTCCAGGGTGAAGCTTTCTTT

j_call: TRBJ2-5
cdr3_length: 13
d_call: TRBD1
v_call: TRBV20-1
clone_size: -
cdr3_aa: CSASGTGGGEQYF
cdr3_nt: TGCAGTGCTAGCGGGACAGGGGGCGGAGAGCAGTACTTC

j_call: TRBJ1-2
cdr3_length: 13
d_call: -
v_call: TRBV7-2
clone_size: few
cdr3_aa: CASSIGRRDGYTF
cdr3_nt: TGTGCCAGCAGCATCGGACGGCGGGATGGCTACACCTTC

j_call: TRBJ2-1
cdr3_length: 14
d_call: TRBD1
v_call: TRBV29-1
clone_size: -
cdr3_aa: CSAKYGTGTHEQFF
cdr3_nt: TGCAGCGCAAAGTACGGGACAGGGACCCATGAGCAGTTCTTC

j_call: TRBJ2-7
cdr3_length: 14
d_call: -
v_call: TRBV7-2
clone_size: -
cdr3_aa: CASSGYPLTDEQYF
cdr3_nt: TGTGCCAGCAGCGGGTACCCGTTGACAGACGAGCAGTACTTC

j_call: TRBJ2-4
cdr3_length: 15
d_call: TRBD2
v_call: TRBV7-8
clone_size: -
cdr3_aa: CASSLSSGSPNIQYF
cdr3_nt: TGTGCCAGCAGCTTGTCTAGCGGGAGCCCTAACATTCAGTACTTC

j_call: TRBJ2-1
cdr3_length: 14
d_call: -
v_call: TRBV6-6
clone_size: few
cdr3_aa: CASSLASVDNEQFF
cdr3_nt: TGTGCCAGCAGCTTAGCCTCTGTCGACAATGAGCAGTTCTTC

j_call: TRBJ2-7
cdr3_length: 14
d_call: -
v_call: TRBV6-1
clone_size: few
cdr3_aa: CASSEALKGGEQYF
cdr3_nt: TGTGCCAGCAGTGAAGCGCTTAAGGGTGGCGAGCAGTACTTC

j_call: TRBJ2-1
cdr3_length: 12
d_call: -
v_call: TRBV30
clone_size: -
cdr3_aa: CAWSVLSNEQFF
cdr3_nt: TGTGCCTGGAGTGTACTGTCTAATGAGCAGTTCTTC

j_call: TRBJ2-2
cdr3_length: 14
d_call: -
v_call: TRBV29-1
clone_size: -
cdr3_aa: CSVDQGSNTGELFF
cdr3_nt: TGCAGCGTTGACCAGGGATCGAACACCGGGGAGCTGTTTTTT

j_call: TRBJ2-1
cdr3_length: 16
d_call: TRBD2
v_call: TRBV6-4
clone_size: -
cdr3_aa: CASSEEGTSGYNEQFF
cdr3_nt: TGTGCCAGCAGTGAGGAGGGGACTAGCGGGTACAATGAGCAGTTCTTC

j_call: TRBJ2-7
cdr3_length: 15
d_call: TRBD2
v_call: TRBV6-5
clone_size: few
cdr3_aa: CASSLTPGGPYEQYF
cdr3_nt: TGTGCCAGCAGTTTGACCCCGGGAGGGCCCTACGAGCAGTACTTC

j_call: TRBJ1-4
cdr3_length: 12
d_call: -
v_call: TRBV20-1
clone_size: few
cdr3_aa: CSASLRGEKLFF
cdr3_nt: TGCAGTGCTAGTCTTCGGGGTGAAAAACTGTTTTTT

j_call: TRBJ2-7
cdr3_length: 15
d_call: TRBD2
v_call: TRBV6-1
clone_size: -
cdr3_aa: CASELAGARTYEQYF
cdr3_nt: TGTGCCAGCGAACTAGCGGGAGCCAGGACCTACGAGCAGTACTTC

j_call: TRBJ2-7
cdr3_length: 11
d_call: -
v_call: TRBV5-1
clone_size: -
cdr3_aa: CASSSQVEQYF
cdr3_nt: TGCGCCAGCAGCTCTCAAGTCGAGCAGTACTTC

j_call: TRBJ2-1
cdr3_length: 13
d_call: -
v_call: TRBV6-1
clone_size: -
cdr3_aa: CASSLRKWLGQFF
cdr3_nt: TGTGCCAGCAGTCTCCGCAAGTGGTTAGGGCAGTTCTTC

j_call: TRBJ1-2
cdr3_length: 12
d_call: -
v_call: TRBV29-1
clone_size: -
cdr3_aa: CSVEDRGGGYTF
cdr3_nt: TGCAGCGTTGAAGATCGGGGAGGGGGCTACACCTTC

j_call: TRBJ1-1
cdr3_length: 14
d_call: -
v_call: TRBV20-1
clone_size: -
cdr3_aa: CSARRGDMNTEAFF
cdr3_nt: TGCAGTGCTAGGAGGGGGGACATGAACACTGAAGCTTTCTTT

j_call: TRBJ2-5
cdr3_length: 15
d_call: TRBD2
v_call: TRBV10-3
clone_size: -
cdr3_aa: CAISESLAGGETQYF
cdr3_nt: TGTGCCATCAGTGAGTCGCTAGCGGGAGGCGAGACCCAGTACTTC

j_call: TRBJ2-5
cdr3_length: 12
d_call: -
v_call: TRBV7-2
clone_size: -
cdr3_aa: CASSGGTKWQYF
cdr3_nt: TGTGCCAGCAGCGGAGGGACGAAATGGCAGTACTTC

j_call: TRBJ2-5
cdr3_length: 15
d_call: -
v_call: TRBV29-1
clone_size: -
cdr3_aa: CSVEQLAAPQETQYF
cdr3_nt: TGCAGCGTTGAACAGTTGGCAGCGCCTCAAGAGACCCAGTACTTC

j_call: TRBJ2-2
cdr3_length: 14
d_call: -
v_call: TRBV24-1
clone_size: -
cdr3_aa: CATGWGATGGELFF
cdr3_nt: TGTGCCACCGGATGGGGCGCGACGGGGGGGGAGCTGTTTTTT

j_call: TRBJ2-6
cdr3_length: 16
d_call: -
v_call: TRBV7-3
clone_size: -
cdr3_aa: CASSLSVPAGANVLTF
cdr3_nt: TGTGCCAGCAGCTTATCAGTCCCCGCTGGGGCCAACGTCCTGACTTTC

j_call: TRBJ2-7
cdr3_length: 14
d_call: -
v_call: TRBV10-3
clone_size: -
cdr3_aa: CAADMGSGLYEQYF
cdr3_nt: TGTGCCGCCGACATGGGTAGCGGTTTATACGAGCAGTACTTC

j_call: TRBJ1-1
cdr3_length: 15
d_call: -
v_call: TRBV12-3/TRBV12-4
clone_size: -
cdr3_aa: CASRSLGAWRTEAFF
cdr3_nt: TGTGCCAGCAGATCCTTGGGGGCTTGGCGCACTGAAGCTTTCTTT

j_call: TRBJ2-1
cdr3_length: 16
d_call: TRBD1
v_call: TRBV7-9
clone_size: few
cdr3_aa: CASSLVGQGAGNEQFF
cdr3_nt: TGTGCCAGCAGCTTAGTGGGACAGGGGGCGGGCAATGAGCAGTTCTTC

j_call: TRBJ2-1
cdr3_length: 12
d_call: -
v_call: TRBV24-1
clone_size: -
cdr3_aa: CATSDLAHEQFF
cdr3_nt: TGTGCCACCAGTGATTTAGCCCATGAGCAGTTCTTC

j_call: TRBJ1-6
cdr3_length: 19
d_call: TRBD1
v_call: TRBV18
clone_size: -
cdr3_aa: CASSPTAHRGPPGNSPLHF
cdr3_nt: TGTGCCAGCTCACCAACGGCCCACAGGGGGCCCCCTGGTAATTCACCCCTCCACTTT

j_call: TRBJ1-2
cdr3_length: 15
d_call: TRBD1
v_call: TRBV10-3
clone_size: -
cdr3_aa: CAISEPGQLSYGYTF
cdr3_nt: TGTGCCATCAGCGAACCGGGACAGCTATCCTATGGCTACACCTTC

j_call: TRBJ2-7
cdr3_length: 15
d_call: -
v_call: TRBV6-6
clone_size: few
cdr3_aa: CASSDAVRNFYEQYF
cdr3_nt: TGTGCCAGCAGCGATGCAGTGCGGAACTTCTACGAGCAGTACTTC

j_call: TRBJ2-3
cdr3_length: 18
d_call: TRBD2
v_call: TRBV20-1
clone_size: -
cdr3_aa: CSARDRLAGDRGTDTQYF
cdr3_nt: TGCAGTGCTAGAGATCGACTAGCGGGAGATCGTGGCACAGATACGCAGTATTTT

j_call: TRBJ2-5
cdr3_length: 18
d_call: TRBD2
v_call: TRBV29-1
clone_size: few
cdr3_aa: CSVEMPASGTPLGETQYF
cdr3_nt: TGCAGCGTTGAAATGCCGGCTAGCGGGACCCCGCTGGGGGAGACCCAGTACTTC

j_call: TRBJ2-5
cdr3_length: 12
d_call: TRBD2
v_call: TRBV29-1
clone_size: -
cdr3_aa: CSGGGAGETQYF
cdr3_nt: TGCAGCGGCGGGGGGGCCGGTGAGACCCAGTACTTC

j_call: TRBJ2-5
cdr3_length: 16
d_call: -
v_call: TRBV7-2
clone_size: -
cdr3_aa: CASSPLGGSRGETQYF
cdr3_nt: TGTGCCAGCAGCCCCCTCGGAGGTTCGAGGGGGGAGACCCAGTACTTC

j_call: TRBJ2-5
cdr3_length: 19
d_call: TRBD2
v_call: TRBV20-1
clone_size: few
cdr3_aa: CSASPTRVSSGSKGETQYF
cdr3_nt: TGCAGTGCTAGCCCGACGCGGGTGTCTAGCGGGAGCAAAGGAGAGACCCAGTACTTC

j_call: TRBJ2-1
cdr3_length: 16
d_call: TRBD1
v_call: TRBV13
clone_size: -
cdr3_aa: CASSGTGQGVYNEQFF
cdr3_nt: TGTGCCAGCAGCGGGACCGGACAGGGCGTCTACAATGAGCAGTTCTTC

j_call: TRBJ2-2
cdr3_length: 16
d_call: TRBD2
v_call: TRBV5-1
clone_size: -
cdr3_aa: CASMYSGGPNTGELFF
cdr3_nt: TGCGCCAGCATGTATAGCGGGGGCCCTAACACCGGGGAGCTGTTTTTT

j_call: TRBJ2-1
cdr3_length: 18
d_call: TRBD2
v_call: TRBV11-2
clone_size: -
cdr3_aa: CASSLAPLAGGPRNEQVF
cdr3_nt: TGTGCCAGCAGCTTGGCCCCTCTAGCGGGGGGGCCTAGGAATGAGCAGGTCTTC

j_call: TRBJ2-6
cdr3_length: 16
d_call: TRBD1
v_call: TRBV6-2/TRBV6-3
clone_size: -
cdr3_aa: CATSGTAFSGANVLTF
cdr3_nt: TGTGCCACCTCCGGGACAGCTTTTTCTGGGGCCAACGTCCTGACTTTC

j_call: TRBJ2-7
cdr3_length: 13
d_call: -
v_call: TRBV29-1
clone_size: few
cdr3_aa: CSVGGPASYEQYF
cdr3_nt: TGCAGCGTTGGGGGGCCAGCTTCCTACGAGCAGTACTTC

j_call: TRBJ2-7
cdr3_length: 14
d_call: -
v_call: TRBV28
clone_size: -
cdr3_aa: CASAPARDTTEQYF
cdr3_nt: TGTGCCAGCGCCCCCGCCCGGGACACTACCGAGCAGTACTTC

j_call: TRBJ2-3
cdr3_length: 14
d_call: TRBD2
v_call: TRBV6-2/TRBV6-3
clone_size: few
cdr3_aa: CASRTSGFTDTQYF
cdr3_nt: TGTGCCAGTCGGACTAGCGGGTTCACAGATACGCAGTATTTT

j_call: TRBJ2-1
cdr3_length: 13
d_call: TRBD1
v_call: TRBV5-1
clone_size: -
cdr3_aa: CASSSDRGTEQFF
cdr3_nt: TGCGCCAGCAGCTCAGACAGGGGGACGGAGCAGTTCTTC

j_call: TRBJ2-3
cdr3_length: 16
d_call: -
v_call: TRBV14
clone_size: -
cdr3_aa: CASSQFPVASTDTQYF
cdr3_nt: TGTGCCAGCAGCCAATTCCCCGTCGCTAGCACAGATACGCAGTATTTT

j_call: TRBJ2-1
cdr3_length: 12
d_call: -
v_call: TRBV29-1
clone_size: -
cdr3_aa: CSVKDSNNEQFF
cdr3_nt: TGCAGCGTTAAGGACAGCAACAATGAGCAGTTCTTC

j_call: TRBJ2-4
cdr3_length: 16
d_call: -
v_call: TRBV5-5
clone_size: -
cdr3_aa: CASSPPRTLAKNIQYF
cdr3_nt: TGTGCCAGCAGCCCCCCGAGGACGTTAGCCAAAAACATTCAGTACTTC

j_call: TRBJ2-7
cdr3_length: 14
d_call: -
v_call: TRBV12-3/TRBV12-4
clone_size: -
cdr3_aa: CASRAYLSDYEQYF
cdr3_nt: TGTGCCAGCAGGGCCTACCTTAGCGACTACGAGCAGTACTTC

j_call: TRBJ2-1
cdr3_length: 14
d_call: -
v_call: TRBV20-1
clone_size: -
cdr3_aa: CSASWGTNYNEQFF
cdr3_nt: TGCAGTGCTAGTTGGGGTACCAACTACAATGAGCAGTTCTTC

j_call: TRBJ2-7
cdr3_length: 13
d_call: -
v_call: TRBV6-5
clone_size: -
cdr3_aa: CATTGSLPYEQYF
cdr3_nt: TGTGCCACCACTGGCAGTCTTCCCTACGAGCAGTACTTC

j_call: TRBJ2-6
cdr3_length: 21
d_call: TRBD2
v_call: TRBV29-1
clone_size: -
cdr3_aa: CSVKEPRVSGRNPSGANVLTF
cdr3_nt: TGCAGCGTTAAGGAACCGCGAGTCAGCGGGAGGAACCCCTCTGGGGCCAACGTCCTGACTTTC

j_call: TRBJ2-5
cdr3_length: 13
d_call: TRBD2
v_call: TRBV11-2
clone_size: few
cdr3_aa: CAKASGTKETQYF
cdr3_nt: TGTGCCAAAGCTAGCGGTACGAAAGAGACCCAGTACTTC

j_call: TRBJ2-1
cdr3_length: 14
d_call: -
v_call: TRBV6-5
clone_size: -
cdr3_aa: CASSYLGRYNEQFF
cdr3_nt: TGTGCCAGCAGTTACCTGGGACGGTACAATGAGCAGTTCTTC

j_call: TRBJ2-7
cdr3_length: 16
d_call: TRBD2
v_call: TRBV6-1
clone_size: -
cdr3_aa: CASSEHPSGSAYEQYF
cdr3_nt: TGTGCCAGCAGTGAACACCCTAGCGGTTCCGCCTACGAGCAGTACTTC

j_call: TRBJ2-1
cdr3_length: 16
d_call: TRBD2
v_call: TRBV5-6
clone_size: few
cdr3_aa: CASSRAGTSGSGEQFF
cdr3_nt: TGTGCCAGCAGCAGGGCCGGGACTAGCGGGAGCGGTGAGCAGTTCTTC

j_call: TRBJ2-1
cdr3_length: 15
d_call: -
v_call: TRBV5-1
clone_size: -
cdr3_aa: CASSPAPGGMNEQFF
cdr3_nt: TGCGCCAGCAGCCCAGCGCCGGGGGGCATGAATGAGCAGTTCTTC

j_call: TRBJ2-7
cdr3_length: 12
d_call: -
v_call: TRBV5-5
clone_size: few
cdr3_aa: CASSAGPYEQYF
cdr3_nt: TGTGCCTCCTCGGCGGGGCCTTACGAGCAGTACTTC

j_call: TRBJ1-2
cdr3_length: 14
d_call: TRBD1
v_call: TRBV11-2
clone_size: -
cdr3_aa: CASSYGTGGFGYTF
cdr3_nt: TGTGCCAGCAGCTACGGGACAGGGGGTTTCGGCTACACCTTC

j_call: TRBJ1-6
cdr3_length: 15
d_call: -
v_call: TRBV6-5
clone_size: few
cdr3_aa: CASSYSPVDNSPLHF
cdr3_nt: TGTGCCAGCAGTTACTCTCCGGTAGATAATTCACCCCTCCACTTT

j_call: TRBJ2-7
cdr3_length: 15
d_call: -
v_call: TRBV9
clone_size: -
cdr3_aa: CASSAGTSVIYEQYF
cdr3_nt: TGTGCCAGCAGCGCAGGGACATCAGTAATCTACGAGCAGTACTTC